A selection of T cell receptor beta chains follows, all from one sample in a study of T cell responses to AZD1222 COVID-19 vaccine. Generated by immunoSEQ multiplex PCR, the TCRdb table keeps only in-frame clones and is missing some. The repertoire holds 75,000 to 80,000 clones, with 75% to 90% as singletons. The specimen was peripheral blood, collected 28 days after the second AZD1222 dose. The receptors were gathered from an adult who received the AZD1222 COVID-19 vaccine. Both conserved end residues are part of each CDR3. The D gene is left open where the match is weak. Rows may omit the clone size; those that give it use once, few, many or a size class.

d_gene: TRBD1
abundance: -
j_gene: TRBJ1-6
v_gene: TRBV7-9
CDR3aa: CASSLGGGHSPLHF
CDR3nt: TGTGCCAGCAGCTTAGGAGGGGGCCATTCACCCCTCCACTTT

d_gene: -
abundance: -
j_gene: TRBJ1-3
v_gene: TRBV3-1/TRBV3-2
CDR3aa: CASRGGNGNTIYF
CDR3nt: TGTGCCAGCCGGGGGGGGAATGGAAACACCATATATTTT

d_gene: -
abundance: -
j_gene: TRBJ2-2
v_gene: TRBV7-2
CDR3aa: CASSLKLRADTGELFF
CDR3nt: TGTGCCAGCAGCTTAAAATTGCGGGCGGACACCGGGGAGCTGTTTTTT

d_gene: -
abundance: -
j_gene: TRBJ2-2
v_gene: TRBV5-1
CDR3aa: CASSNRDLTGELFF
CDR3nt: TGCGCCAGCAGCAACCGGGACCTTACCGGGGAGCTGTTTTTT

d_gene: -
abundance: -
j_gene: TRBJ2-5
v_gene: TRBV5-1
CDR3aa: CASSLYGSGGETQYF
CDR3nt: TGCGCCAGCAGCTTATACGGCAGTGGTGGAGAGACCCAGTACTTC

d_gene: -
abundance: -
j_gene: TRBJ1-1
v_gene: TRBV7-2
CDR3aa: CASSLERGTEAFF
CDR3nt: TGTGCCAGCAGCTTAGAGAGGGGCACTGAAGCTTTCTTT

d_gene: -
abundance: -
j_gene: TRBJ1-2
v_gene: TRBV28
CDR3aa: CASSRMGARGYTF
CDR3nt: TGTGCCAGCAGCCGCATGGGGGCGAGAGGCTACACCTTC

d_gene: -
abundance: -
j_gene: TRBJ1-6
v_gene: TRBV2
CDR3aa: CASTLGQGESSYNSPLHF
CDR3nt: TGTGCCAGCACGCTCGGGCAGGGAGAGAGCTCCTATAATTCACCCCTCCACTTT

d_gene: -
abundance: -
j_gene: TRBJ1-3
v_gene: TRBV9
CDR3aa: CASSGQVSGNTIYF
CDR3nt: TGTGCCAGCAGCGGACAGGTCTCCGGAAACACCATATATTTT

d_gene: -
abundance: -
j_gene: TRBJ2-1
v_gene: TRBV7-9
CDR3aa: CASTLWGNEQFF
CDR3nt: TGTGCCAGCACCCTTTGGGGCAATGAGCAGTTCTTC

d_gene: -
abundance: -
j_gene: TRBJ1-3
v_gene: TRBV4-2
CDR3aa: CASSQGMTRGSGNTIYF
CDR3nt: TGTGCCAGCAGCCAAGGGATGACCAGGGGATCAGGAAACACCATATATTTT

d_gene: TRBD2
abundance: -
j_gene: TRBJ2-1
v_gene: TRBV29-1
CDR3aa: CSVAGGAYNEQFF
CDR3nt: TGCAGCGTCGCGGGGGGCGCCTACAATGAGCAGTTCTTC

d_gene: -
abundance: -
j_gene: TRBJ1-1
v_gene: TRBV2
CDR3aa: CASSAVKDTEAFF
CDR3nt: TGTGCCAGCAGTGCTGTAAAGGACACTGAAGCTTTCTTT

d_gene: TRBD1
abundance: -
j_gene: TRBJ1-6
v_gene: TRBV6-6
CDR3aa: CASTYGQGQVSPLHF
CDR3nt: TGTGCCAGCACCTATGGACAGGGGCAGGTTTCACCCCTCCACTTT

d_gene: TRBD2
abundance: -
j_gene: TRBJ2-3
v_gene: TRBV30
CDR3aa: CALGGEGGADTQYF
CDR3nt: TGTGCCCTGGGGGGAGAGGGAGGGGCAGATACGCAGTATTTT

d_gene: -
abundance: -
j_gene: TRBJ1-1
v_gene: TRBV19
CDR3aa: CASSPAGRSEAFF
CDR3nt: TGTGCCAGTAGTCCGGCGGGTCGTTCTGAAGCTTTCTTT

d_gene: TRBD2
abundance: -
j_gene: TRBJ2-5
v_gene: TRBV28
CDR3aa: CASSPKGLAGETQYF
CDR3nt: TGTGCCAGCAGTCCGAAGGGACTAGCGGGGGAGACCCAGTACTTC

d_gene: -
abundance: -
j_gene: TRBJ2-7
v_gene: TRBV4-1
CDR3aa: CASSQQVGLNSYEQYF
CDR3nt: TGCGCCAGCAGCCAACAAGTGGGACTGAACTCCTACGAGCAGTACTTC

d_gene: -
abundance: -
j_gene: TRBJ1-5
v_gene: TRBV9
CDR3aa: CASSEGSLSNQPQHF
CDR3nt: TGTGCCAGCAGCGAGGGGTCACTAAGCAATCAGCCCCAGCATTTT

d_gene: -
abundance: -
j_gene: TRBJ2-7
v_gene: TRBV20-1
CDR3aa: CSASAREQYF
CDR3nt: TGCAGTGCTAGTGCTCGGGAGCAGTACTTC

d_gene: -
abundance: -
j_gene: TRBJ1-1
v_gene: TRBV18
CDR3aa: CASSPPSRTEAFF
CDR3nt: TGTGCCAGCTCACCGCCATCCAGGACTGAAGCTTTCTTT

d_gene: -
abundance: -
j_gene: TRBJ2-1
v_gene: TRBV7-9
CDR3aa: CASSSRDTSYNEQFF
CDR3nt: TGTGCCAGCAGCTCCCGGGACACCTCCTACAATGAGCAGTTCTTC

d_gene: -
abundance: -
j_gene: TRBJ1-1
v_gene: TRBV7-3
CDR3aa: CASSFTENTEAFF
CDR3nt: TGTGCCAGCAGCTTCACAGAAAACACTGAAGCTTTCTTT

d_gene: -
abundance: -
j_gene: TRBJ1-5
v_gene: TRBV5-3
CDR3aa: CARSFRGSNQPQHF
CDR3nt: TGTGCCAGAAGCTTCAGGGGAAGCAATCAGCCCCAGCATTTT

d_gene: -
abundance: -
j_gene: TRBJ1-1
v_gene: TRBV6-5
CDR3aa: CASRTAENTEAFF
CDR3nt: TGTGCCAGCAGAACGGCAGAAAACACTGAAGCTTTCTTT

d_gene: -
abundance: -
j_gene: TRBJ1-1
v_gene: TRBV5-4
CDR3aa: CASGKDSTNTEAFF
CDR3nt: TGTGCCAGCGGGAAGGACAGTACGAACACTGAAGCTTTCTTT

d_gene: -
abundance: -
j_gene: TRBJ1-2
v_gene: TRBV12-3/TRBV12-4
CDR3aa: CASSFSGGYTF
CDR3nt: TGTGCCAGCAGTTTTTCCGGGGGCTACACCTTC

d_gene: TRBD2
abundance: -
j_gene: TRBJ2-3
v_gene: TRBV5-4
CDR3aa: CASSNPLAGGTDTQYF
CDR3nt: TGTGCCAGCAGCAATCCCCTAGCGGGAGGCACAGATACGCAGTATTTT

d_gene: -
abundance: -
j_gene: TRBJ1-5
v_gene: TRBV29-1
CDR3aa: CSVAGNRNQPQHF
CDR3nt: TGCAGCGTTGCCGGTAACCGGAATCAGCCCCAGCATTTT

d_gene: TRBD1
abundance: -
j_gene: TRBJ1-6
v_gene: TRBV14
CDR3aa: CASSQGTGGLENSPLHF
CDR3nt: TGTGCCAGCAGCCAAGGGACAGGGGGCCTGGAAAATTCACCCCTCCACTTT

d_gene: -
abundance: -
j_gene: TRBJ2-1
v_gene: TRBV2
CDR3aa: CASRELGYNEQFF
CDR3nt: TGTGCCAGCAGGGAACTAGGTTACAATGAGCAGTTCTTC

d_gene: -
abundance: -
j_gene: TRBJ1-1
v_gene: TRBV9
CDR3aa: CASSSVGETNTEAFF
CDR3nt: TGTGCCAGCAGCTCGGTGGGGGAAACGAACACTGAAGCTTTCTTT

d_gene: -
abundance: -
j_gene: TRBJ1-1
v_gene: TRBV27
CDR3aa: CASSLQGNTEAFF
CDR3nt: TGTGCCAGCAGTTTACAGGGGAACACTGAAGCTTTCTTT

d_gene: -
abundance: once
j_gene: TRBJ1-1
v_gene: TRBV7-9
CDR3aa: CASNPSGAEAFF
CDR3nt: TGTGCCAGTAACCCATCAGGGGCTGAAGCTTTCTTT

d_gene: TRBD2
abundance: -
j_gene: TRBJ2-7
v_gene: TRBV28
CDR3aa: CASSPGGGRGYEQYF
CDR3nt: TGTGCCAGCAGTCCCGGGGGGGGGCGAGGATACGAGCAGTACTTC

d_gene: -
abundance: -
j_gene: TRBJ2-3
v_gene: TRBV10-3
CDR3aa: CAIRARAGGTPDTQYF
CDR3nt: TGTGCCATCAGGGCCAGGGCGGGCGGTACACCAGATACGCAGTATTTT

d_gene: TRBD1
abundance: -
j_gene: TRBJ2-3
v_gene: TRBV5-4
CDR3aa: CASSSPGGGTDTQYF
CDR3nt: TGTGCCAGCAGCTCTCCAGGGGGCGGCACAGATACGCAGTATTTT

d_gene: -
abundance: -
j_gene: TRBJ2-5
v_gene: TRBV6-2/TRBV6-3
CDR3aa: CASSPIRGGRQTQYF
CDR3nt: TGTGCCAGCAGCCCCATAAGGGGGGGGAGGCAGACCCAGTACTTC

d_gene: TRBD2
abundance: once
j_gene: TRBJ2-1
v_gene: TRBV19
CDR3aa: CASVRGGSYNEQFF
CDR3nt: TGTGCCAGCGTCCGCGGGGGCTCCTACAATGAGCAGTTCTTC

d_gene: -
abundance: -
j_gene: TRBJ2-2
v_gene: TRBV27
CDR3aa: CATKGGWDTGELFF
CDR3nt: TGTGCCACTAAAGGAGGGTGGGACACCGGGGAGCTGTTTTTT

d_gene: TRBD1
abundance: -
j_gene: TRBJ2-7
v_gene: TRBV5-4
CDR3aa: CASSRDRGHEQYF
CDR3nt: TGTGCCAGCAGCCGGGACAGGGGCCACGAGCAGTACTTC

d_gene: -
abundance: -
j_gene: TRBJ1-3
v_gene: TRBV27
CDR3aa: CASSAGGRGNTIYF
CDR3nt: TGTGCCAGCAGCGCTGGGGGACGCGGAAACACCATATATTTT

d_gene: -
abundance: -
j_gene: TRBJ1-3
v_gene: TRBV7-9
CDR3aa: CANDPGAAAGNTIYF
CDR3nt: TGTGCCAACGATCCAGGGGCCGCAGCTGGAAACACCATATATTTT

d_gene: -
abundance: -
j_gene: TRBJ2-2
v_gene: TRBV7-9
CDR3aa: CASSSRRRNTGELFF
CDR3nt: TGTGCCAGCAGCTCGCGCAGGAGGAACACCGGGGAGCTGTTTTTT

d_gene: -
abundance: -
j_gene: TRBJ2-2
v_gene: TRBV5-6
CDR3aa: CASSLGPTGELFF
CDR3nt: TGTGCCAGCAGCTTGGGCCCTACCGGGGAGCTGTTTTTT

d_gene: -
abundance: -
j_gene: TRBJ1-2
v_gene: TRBV24-1
CDR3aa: CATSDRQANGYTF
CDR3nt: TGTGCCACCAGTGATCGGCAGGCCAATGGCTACACCTTC

d_gene: -
abundance: -
j_gene: TRBJ1-6
v_gene: TRBV7-9
CDR3aa: CASSPGLNNSPLHF
CDR3nt: TGTGCCAGCAGCCCTGGACTGAATAATTCACCCCTCCACTTT

d_gene: TRBD1
abundance: -
j_gene: TRBJ1-5
v_gene: TRBV19
CDR3aa: CASSITGGSQPQHF
CDR3nt: TGTGCCAGTAGTATTACAGGGGGAAGTCAGCCCCAGCATTTT

d_gene: TRBD1
abundance: -
j_gene: TRBJ1-4
v_gene: TRBV28
CDR3aa: CASTPPTGGSEKLFF
CDR3nt: TGTGCCAGCACCCCGCCGACAGGGGGGTCTGAAAAACTGTTTTTT

d_gene: -
abundance: -
j_gene: TRBJ2-5
v_gene: TRBV28
CDR3aa: CASSLSQTPETQYF
CDR3nt: TGTGCCAGCAGTTTATCCCAGACGCCAGAGACCCAGTACTTC

d_gene: TRBD1
abundance: once
j_gene: TRBJ2-1
v_gene: TRBV24-1
CDR3aa: CATSAPDRGVNEQFF
CDR3nt: TGTGCCACCAGTGCCCCGGACAGGGGGGTCAATGAGCAGTTCTTC

d_gene: TRBD1
abundance: -
j_gene: TRBJ2-7
v_gene: TRBV10-3
CDR3aa: CAISESYGQDYEQYF
CDR3nt: TGTGCCATCAGTGAGTCGTACGGACAGGACTACGAGCAGTACTTC

d_gene: TRBD1
abundance: -
j_gene: TRBJ2-7
v_gene: TRBV6-6
CDR3aa: CASGIRDSYEQYF
CDR3nt: TGTGCCAGCGGGATCCGGGACAGCTACGAGCAGTACTTC